This T cell receptor beta chain was captured in a study of Ad26.COV2.S vaccination and SARS-CoV-2 variants. Profiling relied on immunoSEQ multiplex PCR, and the TCRdb table lists in-frame clones only, not all of them. The sample consists of about 480,000 clones, approximately 88% of them appearing once. Germline CDR1 SGDLS, CDR2 YYNGEE. The CDR3 length is 15 residues. Unmatched junction bases numbered 11, after V lost 4 bases and J lost 8 bases. Treatment noted: around 19 received Ad26.COV2.S at low or high dose, single or two shots; roughly five received placebo; per-sample allocation not given. Sampling took place 63 days after the first vaccine or placebo injection.

This TCR derives from a person aged 18-60 years who received the Ad26.COV2.S COVID-19 vaccine or a placebo. This chain joins TRBV9 and TRBJ2-1, with 8 bases identical to TRBD2. This sample comprised peripheral blood, obtained in a trial of Ad26.COV2.S vaccine versus placebo. In DNA form, the CDR3 reads TGTGCCAGCAGCCCCCGAGCGGGAGTGGTCGATGAGCAGTTCTTC. Translated, it gives CASSPRAGVVDEQFF. Supplemented by reference TRBV9 and TRBJ2-1, the full variable domain reads DSGVTQTPKHLITATGQRVTLRCSPRSGDLSVYWYQQSLDQGLQFLIQYYNGEERAKGNILERFSAQQFPDLHSELNLSSLELGDSALYFCASSPRAGVVDEQFFGPGTRLTVL.